The present entry profiles one T cell receptor (beta chain) with its context. Its specificity is not known. This sample also contains other DNA sequences that code for the same CDR3. Expressed TCRB transcripts were sequenced because the isolated RNA had all been reverse transcribed beforehand. The data were produced by immunoSEQ multiplex PCR, yet TCRdb's version contains in-frame clones alone and is incomplete. The sample lists 860,000 or so clones; roughly 15% were seen once. This sample is drawn from a study of beta chain features in type 1 diabetes. Overall study: The patient and healthy donor groups were comparable for age, gender and cell yields. Overall study findings and caveats: Insertion counts at VDJ junctions were lower in type 1 diabetes patients, who also showed more deletions there. For Type 1 diabetes patients, all four CD4+ subsets carried TCRB CDR3s that were moderately but significantly shorter.

Germline V gene data show CDR1 as SQVTM and CDR2 as ANQGSEA. The V end was cut by 7 bases, the J end by 2 bases, with 9 bases between. The CDR3 runs to 13 residues. The TCR was taken from a woman aged 18-29 years in good health. The genes are TRBV29-1 and TRBJ2-6; D might be TRBD1 or TRBD2, each matching 5 bases. The material sequenced was naive CD4+ T cells from blood. CDR3 region: CSALGAGANVLTF. DNA of the CDR3: TGCAGCGCACTGGGGGCTGGGGCCAACGTCCTGACTTTC.